This T cell receptor (beta chain) was documented in a study of memory CD4+ T cells and cytomegalovirus serostatus. Study at large: Healthy Belgian adult donors included about nine CMV-positive and some 23 CMV-negative people.

Single viable CD3+CD4+CD8-CD45RO+ cells were sorted as the memory CD4+ T cells. Germline loops: CDR1 SGHRS, CDR2 YFSETQ. CDR3 length: 13 amino acids. Trimming shortened V by 2 bases and J by 3 bases, and 8 bases separated the two germline ends. The data were produced by immunoSEQ multiplex PCR, yet TCRdb's version contains in-frame clones alone and is incomplete. The repertoire includes approximately 44,000 clones, 76% of them detected once, and approximately 1.8% sits in the top ten. The sample was memory CD4+ T cells from blood. The TCR originated in an adult in good health and CMV-seronegative. V usage is TRBV5-1 and J usage is TRBJ1-1; D gene uncertain. The CDR3 DNA reads TGCGCCAGCAGCTTAAAGTCTGACACTGAAGCTTTCTTT. The encoded protein is CASSLKSDTEAFF. The variable domain in full, completed from reference TRBV5-1 and TRBJ1-1, reads KAGVTQTPRYLIKTRGQQVTLSCSPISGHRSVSWYQQTPGQGLQFLFEYFSETQRNKGNFPGRFSGRQFSNSRSEMNVSTLELGDSALYLCASSLKSDTEAFFGQGTRLTVV.